What follows are 15 T cell receptor beta chains derived from one specimen sequenced in a study of blood T cell repertoires in COVID-19. The repertoire was sequenced with immunoSEQ multiplex PCR; TCRdb's copy has only in-frame clones and lacks some. The data contain some 200,000 clones, roughly 80% of them seen just once; the ten biggest clones take up approximately 2.6%. The material sequenced was peripheral blood. Every receptor here comes from a human donor with acute or convalescent COVID-19. The donor label of this sample is uncertain.

This clone is a singleton in its sample. This chain uses TRBV28 with TRBJ2-3, with 13 nucleotides matching TRBD2. The germline CDR1 and CDR2 sequences are MDHEN and SYDVKM. CDR3 size: 17 residues. V was clipped by 3 bases and J by 5 bases; unmatched bases: 8. CDR3 residues: CASSFRDGLAGEDTQYF. The CDR3 coding sequence is TGTGCCAGCAGTTTCAGAGACGGACTAGCGGGAGAAGATACGCAGTATTTT.

The chain has TRBV5-1 and TRBJ2-1; TRBD2 matches at 7 bases. Germline V gene data show CDR1 as SGHRS and CDR2 as YFSETQ. This CDR3 has 16 residues. With V trimmed by 4 bases and J by 1 base, 8 bases remained unmatched. CDR3 bases: TGCGCCAGCAGCAAATTGACTAGCCTTTCCTACAATGAGCAGTTCTTC. Translating gives CASSKLTSLSYNEQFF.

The gene calls are TRBV6-5 and TRBJ1-5; D is unclear. The CDR3 runs 14 residues. Germline loops: CDR1 MNHEY, CDR2 SVGAGI. The V end was cut by 3 bases, the J end by 2 bases, with 8 bases between. The DNA for the CDR3 is TGTGCCAGCAGTTATGACACGCGCAATCAGCCCCAGCATTTT. As protein: CASSYDTRNQPQHF.

On this clone itself: The junction departs from the called germline gene at one end, perhaps through a read error. The chain has TRBV7-8 and TRBJ1-2; D gene uncertain. Germline-derived CDR1 and CDR2 are SGHVS and FQNEAQ. This CDR3 has 11 amino acids. The CDR3 bases are TGTGCCAGCAGCGGCCTAGGAGGGTGGGCCTTC. It yields the protein CASSGLGGWAF.

The chain uses TRBV3-1 (or the pseudogene TRBV3-2) and TRBJ1-1, with a weak D call TRBD1 (6 bases). CDR1 is LGHDT and CDR2 is YNNKEL in the germline V gene (reference sequence). This CDR3 comprises 14 residues. The ends were cut back, 1 base at V and 4 bases at J, with 10 bases in the middle. In DNA, the CDR3 is TGTGCCAGCAGCCAAGTCTCCAGGGGCACTGAAGCTTTCTTT. Protein sequence: CASSQVSRGTEAFF.

The rearrangement joins TRBV29-1 to TRBJ2-5; 9 nucleotides line up with TRBD2. Unmatched junction bases numbered 13, after V lost 4 bases and J lost 4 bases. This CDR3 region has 16 residues. The germline V gene has CDR1 SQVTM and CDR2 ANQGSEA. CDR3 nucleotides: TGCAGCGTTGTAACTGGCGGGGGGGCCGTTATAGAGACCCAGTACTTC. Its protein is CSVVTGGGAVIETQYF.

The chain combines TRBV27 with TRBJ2-7; TRBD2 agrees at 13 bases. J gave up 3 bases and V 5 bases, and 7 bases lay outside the gene matches. The CDR3 sequence is 16 residues long. The germline CDR1 and CDR2 sequences are MNHEY and SMNVEV (reference sequence). This CDR3 is CASSTRGTSGIYEQYF. CDR3 nucleotide sequence: TGTGCCAGCAGTACCCGCGGGACTAGCGGGATCTACGAGCAGTACTTC.

The V and J genes are TRBV9 and TRBJ2-1; 11 nucleotides align to TRBD2. CDR3 length: 13 residues. Germline CDR1 reads SGDLS; CDR2 reads YYNGEE. V lost 6 bases, J lost 10 bases, and 6 bases stayed unmatched. CDR3 in DNA: TGTGCCAGCACCAAACTAGCGGGAGTGGAGCAGTTCTTC. Its protein product is CASTKLAGVEQFF. The complete variable domain, with remaining parts taken from reference TRBV9 and TRBJ2-1, reads DSGVTQTPKHLITATGQRVTLRCSPRSGDLSVYWYQQSLDQGLQFLIQYYNGEERAKGNILERFSAQQFPDLHSELNLSSLELGDSALYFCASTKLAGVEQFFGPGTRLTVL.

For the CDR3, the DNA is TGTGCCAGCAGCGAGGGTCCAGCCCCAGACACAGATACGCAGTATTTT. Residues: CASSEGPAPDTDTQYF. The V gene is TRBV11-2, the J gene TRBJ2-3; possibly TRBD2 for D (5 bases). Per the germline V gene, CDR1 is SGHAT and CDR2 is FQNNGV. Trimming pared 5 bases from V and 2 bases from J, leaving 17 bases between. The CDR3 covers 16 residues.

This clone was found a few times. This rearrangement joins TRBV11-2 to TRBJ2-7; 9 nucleotides line up with TRBD2. From germline, CDR1 is SGHAT and CDR2 FQNNGV. CDR3 length: 14 residues. The ends lost 5 bases at V and 6 bases at J; junction bases unmatched: 8. This chain's CDR3 is CASSRAGGLGEQYF. For the CDR3, the DNA is TGTGCCAGCAGCCGAGCGGGGGGCCTGGGCGAGCAGTACTTC.

The genes are TRBV7-2 and TRBJ2-4; 13 nucleotides agree with TRBD2. V was pared by 5 bases and J by 8 bases, with 3 bases of the junction left unmatched. There are 14 residues in the CDR3. Germline CDR1 and CDR2: SGHTA and FQGNSA. This CDR3 reads CASSRTSGSDIQYF. For the CDR3, the DNA is TGTGCCAGCAGCCGGACTAGCGGGAGTGACATTCAGTACTTC.

The rearrangement links TRBV12-3 or TRBV12-4 to TRBJ2-5; maybe TRBD2 (6 bases). V lost 3 bases and J 5 bases, leaving 10 bases between the germline ends. This CDR3 is built from 13 residues. As DNA, the CDR3 is TGTGCCAGCAGTTTTTCAGGGAGGGAGACCCAGTACTTC. This sequence encodes CASSFSGRETQYF.

The chain combines TRBV5-1 with TRBJ2-1; 9 bases match TRBD2. The CDR3 covers 15 residues. CDR1 and CDR2 (germline): SGHRS, YFSETQ. V trimming: 0 bases; J trimming: 13 bases; junction bases outside the gene matches: 11. CDR3: CASSLVAGGPSLQFF. DNA for the CDR3: TGCGCCAGCAGCTTGGTGGCGGGGGGGCCAAGCTTACAGTTCTTC.

This chain links TRBV27 with TRBJ2-6; 11 bases agree with TRBD2. The CDR3 has 18 residues. V was pared by 5 bases and J by 0 bases, with 6 bases of the junction left unmatched. The germline V gene encodes CDR1 MNHEY and CDR2 SMNVEV (reference sequence). CDR3 bases: TGTGCCAGCAGTCTCGTAGCGGGAGGGTTCTCTGGGGCCAACGTCCTGACTTTC. It yields the protein CASSLVAGGFSGANVLTF.

The gene calls are TRBV27 and TRBJ2-6, with TRBD1 as a possible D gene (5 bases). V was cut by 7 bases and J by 0 bases, with 19 bases left in between. The CDR3 runs 18 residues. Looked up from germline, CDR1 is MNHEY and CDR2 is SMNVEV (reference sequence). CDR3 sequence reads: CASTTQTATFSGANVLTF. CDR3 nucleotide sequence: TGTGCCAGCACCACGCAGACAGCCACCTTCTCTGGGGCCAACGTCCTGACTTTC.